The source of this T cell receptor beta chain is a study of T cells in Graves' hyperthyroidism and ophthalmopathy. The CDR3 length is 14 residues. CDR1 is LNHDA and CDR2 is SQIVND in the germline V gene (reference sequence). J lost 1 base, V lost 5 bases, and 3 bases had no gene match. On this clonotype: Its cognate antigen is unknown.

Whole-study findings and limits: Patients with ophthalmopathy were separated from those with stable hyperthyroidism by a 13 V-J model.

From RNA transcripts, TCR beta CDR3 regions were amplified. The study used the HTBI primer set for a first-round RT-PCR of the TCR CDR3. MiXCR, applied by TCRdb to the multiplex PCR reads, yields one record per CDR3 protein. Of roughly 720,000 distinct CDR3 sequences in the sample, roughly 17% were seen once. The sample was blood. This TCR was recovered from a man aged 45-65 years with Graves' hyperthyroidism. This rearrangement joins TRBV19 to TRBJ2-3; 7 bases map to TRBD2. The CDR3 nucleotides read TGTGCCAGTAGTGCGCTAGCGGGCACAGATACGCAGTATTTT. It yields the protein CASSALAGTDTQYF.